Listed below are T cell receptor beta chains from one sample, sequenced in a study of response to subunit inactivated influenza vaccine. TCRdb itself ran the RT-PCR reads through MiXCR, one entry per CDR3 protein. Here the sample spans about 500,000 distinct CDR3 sequences, 16% being singletons. This specimen was CD4+ T cells sorted from PBMCs, taken around 25 months after vaccination. Every receptor here comes from a man between 50 and 75 years old who received an inactivated influenza vaccine. Both conserved end residues are part of each CDR3. A D gene is named only where the DNA matches it firmly. Size tells how often a clone was seen (once, few, many) or the class of an expanded clone, and some rows leave it out.

V gene,clone size,D gene,J gene,CDR3 protein,CDR3 DNA
TRBV5-6,many,.,TRBJ1-5,CASSLGGFGNQPQHF,TGTGCCAGCAGTTTAGGAGGTTTTGGCAATCAGCCCCAGCATTTT
TRBV6-5,.,.,TRBJ2-4,CASSYSGGNIQYF,TGTGCCAGCAGTTACTCAGGGGGAAACATTCAGTACTTC
TRBV28,.,.,TRBJ1-2,CASSLSGARGYTF,TGTGCCAGCAGTTTATCGGGGGCGCGAGGCTACACCTTC
TRBV29-1,.,TRBD2,TRBJ2-1,CSVGGLRSYNEQFF,TGCAGCGTTGGGGGACTAAGATCCTACAATGAGCAGTTCTTC
TRBV12-3/TRBV12-4,.,.,TRBJ1-5,CASSLTPGGHSNQPQHF,TGTGCCAGCAGTTTAACCCCTGGCGGTCATAGCAATCAGCCCCAGCATTTT
TRBV12-3/TRBV12-4,few,TRBD2,TRBJ2-7,CASSLVKAGGPEQYF,TGTGCCAGCAGTTTAGTGAAGGCGGGAGGACCCGAGCAGTACTTC
TRBV10-2,.,.,TRBJ2-2,CASSVYRANTGELFF,TGCGCCAGCAGTGTTTACAGGGCGAACACCGGGGAGCTGTTTTTT
TRBV6-5,few,.,TRBJ1-3,CASSYGVAREDTIYF,TGTGCCAGCAGTTACGGTGTTGCGAGGGAGGACACCATATATTTT
TRBV5-1,many,.,TRBJ2-3,CASSPPPGASTDTQYF,TGCGCCAGCAGCCCCCCACCGGGAGCTAGCACAGATACGCAGTATTTT
TRBV7-2,few,TRBD2,TRBJ2-2,CASSLAGGLAANTGELFF,TGTGCCAGCAGCTTAGCGGGGGGACTAGCGGCAAACACCGGGGAGCTGTTTTTT
TRBV7-2,few,TRBD2,TRBJ2-7,CASRLLSGEAYEQYF,TGTGCCAGCCGTTTACTCAGCGGGGAGGCCTACGAGCAGTACTTC
TRBV7-6,few,TRBD2,TRBJ2-7,CASSLGPASGRGEQYF,TGTGCCAGCAGCTTAGGTCCGGCTAGCGGGAGAGGCGAGCAGTACTTC
TRBV27,.,.,TRBJ2-1,CASSPVELYNEQFF,TGTGCCAGCAGTCCGGTGGAGCTGTACAATGAGCAGTTCTTC
TRBV4-2,few,.,TRBJ2-2,CASSQDHPTGELFF,TGTGCCAGCAGCCAAGACCACCCCACCGGGGAGCTGTTTTTT
TRBV10-3,.,TRBD2,TRBJ2-1,CATSGGRGNEQFF,TGTGCCACCTCGGGGGGGCGAGGGAATGAGCAGTTCTTC
TRBV4-3,.,.,TRBJ2-3,CASSQDRRDRKADTQYF,TGCGCCAGCAGCCAAGATAGACGAGATCGGAAGGCAGATACGCAGTATTTT
TRBV5-5,.,TRBD1,TRBJ1-6,CASSWGTGPNSPLHF,TGTGCCAGCAGCTGGGGGACAGGGCCAAATTCACCCCTCCACTTT
TRBV29-1,many,.,TRBJ2-7,CSDNRTENYEQYF,TGCAGCGACAATCGGACAGAGAACTACGAGCAGTACTTC
TRBV29-1,few,.,TRBJ2-3,CSVEGQPADTQYF,TGCAGCGTCGAGGGACAACCCGCAGATACGCAGTATTTT
TRBV10-3,few,.,TRBJ1-2,CAISDQGLPNYGYTF,TGTGCCATCAGTGACCAGGGACTTCCTAACTATGGCTACACCTTC
TRBV5-1,few,.,TRBJ1-2,CASSLDQDYGYTF,TGCGCCAGCAGCTTGGATCAGGACTATGGCTACACCTTC
TRBV27,few,TRBD1,TRBJ2-7,CASTQGVGSYEQYF,TGTGCCAGCACACAGGGGGTAGGGTCCTACGAGCAGTACTTC
TRBV7-2,.,TRBD1,TRBJ2-7,CASSLGPGQLYEQYF,TGTGCCAGCAGCTTAGGCCCGGGACAGCTCTACGAGCAGTACTTC
TRBV12-3/TRBV12-4,few,.,TRBJ1-2,CASSVDGRLGYTF,TGTGCCAGCAGTGTGGACGGGCGGCTAGGCTACACCTTC
TRBV6-2/TRBV6-3,few,.,TRBJ2-7,CASAGTRYEQYF,TGTGCCAGTGCCGGGACGCGCTACGAGCAGTACTTC
TRBV7-2,.,TRBD1,TRBJ1-1,CASSWTGVNTEAFF,TGTGCCAGCAGCTGGACAGGGGTGAACACTGAAGCTTTCTTT
TRBV20-1,.,.,TRBJ1-2,CSAREPGIVYTF,TGCAGTGCTAGAGAGCCAGGGATTGTCTACACCTTC
TRBV29-1,.,.,TRBJ2-1,CSVEDLGLF,TGCAGCGTTGAAGATTTAGGCCTCTTC
TRBV7-2,.,TRBD2,TRBJ2-7,CASSLVGGTSGYEQYF,TGTGCCAGCAGCTTAGTTGGAGGGACTAGCGGCTACGAGCAGTACTTC
TRBV24-1,.,.,TRBJ1-4,CATSDSYSEKLFF,TGTGCCACCAGTGATTCGTATAGTGAAAAACTGTTTTTT
TRBV3-1,.,.,TRBJ2-7,CASSGTDRRNEQYF,TGTGCCAGCAGCGGAACCGACAGGAGGAACGAGCAGTACTTC
TRBV7-2,few,TRBD1,TRBJ1-6,CASSPGTGGGSPLHF,TGTGCCAGCAGCCCCGGGACAGGGGGTGGTTCACCCCTCCACTTT
TRBV6-1,few,.,TRBJ2-7,CASRDRDNYEQYF,TGTGCCAGCAGAGACCGGGACAACTACGAGCAGTACTTC
TRBV11-2,few,.,TRBJ2-3,CASSYGYSTDTQYF,TGTGCCAGCAGCTACGGGTATAGCACAGATACGCAGTATTTT
TRBV3-1,few,.,TRBJ2-6,CASSQSPGIAGANVLTF,TGTGCCAGCAGCCAAAGTCCAGGTATCGCTGGGGCCAACGTCCTGACTTTC
TRBV14,.,TRBD1,TRBJ1-1,CASSQDLYGQGMNTEAFF,TGTGCCAGCAGCCAAGATCTTTATGGACAGGGGATGAACACTGAAGCTTTCTTT
TRBV15,many,.,TRBJ2-5,CATSRDQGARETQYF,TGTGCCACCAGCAGAGATCAAGGGGCACGAGAGACCCAGTACTTC
TRBV6-1,.,.,TRBJ2-3,CAIDEKQGLTDTQYF,TGTGCCATCGATGAAAAACAGGGCTTGACAGATACGCAGTATTTT
TRBV30,.,TRBD2,TRBJ2-2,CAWSPLTSSTGELFF,TGTGCCTGGAGTCCTCTGACTAGCAGCACCGGGGAGCTGTTTTTT
TRBV4-3,.,.,TRBJ2-3,CASSLTGAGADTQYF,TGCGCCAGCAGCCTGACGGGGGCCGGCGCAGATACGCAGTATTTT
TRBV19,.,.,TRBJ2-4,CASSDSYAKNIQYF,TGTGCCAGTAGTGACAGTTATGCCAAAAACATTCAGTACTTC
TRBV29-1,.,.,TRBJ2-1,CSVEEWGNEQFF,TGCAGCGTTGAAGAGTGGGGGAATGAGCAGTTCTTC
TRBV28,few,.,TRBJ2-2,CASHVRGVTGELFF,TGTGCCAGCCACGTCAGGGGTGTCACCGGGGAGCTGTTTTTT
TRBV20-1,.,TRBD1,TRBJ1-5,CSARAGTASNQPQHF,TGCAGTGCTAGAGCCGGGACAGCTAGCAATCAGCCCCAGCATTTT
TRBV20-1,few,.,TRBJ2-7,CSARDLAGLPYEQYF,TGCAGTGCTAGAGATTTGGCGGGGCTCCCCTACGAGCAGTACTTC
TRBV12-3/TRBV12-4,.,.,TRBJ2-7,CASSFVGGSSYEQYF,TGTGCCAGCAGTTTTGTAGGGGGAAGCTCCTACGAGCAGTACTTC
TRBV20-1,few,.,TRBJ2-5,CSAKAPSSETQYF,TGCAGTGCCAAGGCCCCTAGCTCTGAGACCCAGTACTTC
TRBV11-2,few,.,TRBJ1-2,CASSLGADNYGYTF,TGTGCCAGCAGCTTAGGTGCAGACAACTATGGCTACACCTTC
TRBV6-5,.,.,TRBJ2-1,CASSSSAAVGEQFF,TGTGCCAGCAGTTCGTCAGCCGCGGTAGGTGAGCAGTTCTTC